This T cell receptor beta chain was documented in a study of shared clonotypes between healthy human individuals. A few counts support this clone. Sequencing was at deep level. The method was immunoSEQ multiplex PCR; TCRdb's version includes in-frame clones alone and lacks a portion of them. The profile shows some 480,000 clones, 79% of them singletons. This CDR3 has 14 residues. Trimming left V 5 bases short and J 0 bases short, with 11 bases between. Germline loops: CDR1 SGHTA, CDR2 FQGNSA. What was sequenced was PBMCs. This receptor was taken from a woman aged 40 to 50 in good health. Some clones in this sample may be carry-over from other donors' samples. The V and J genes are TRBV7-2 and TRBJ2-7; the D call may be TRBD1 or TRBD2 (5 bases each). CDR3 in amino acids: CASSPRGGSYEQYF. CDR3 nucleotides: TGTGCCAGCAGCCCCCGGGGCGGCTCCTACGAGCAGTACTTC. The whole variable domain, filled in from reference TRBV7-2 and TRBJ2-7, reads GAGVSQSPSNKVTEKGKDVELRCDPISGHTALYWYRQSLGQGLEFLIYFQGNSAPDKSGLPSDRFSAERTGGSVSTLTIQRTQQEDSAVYLCASSPRGGSYEQYFGPGTRLTVT.